Each of the 17 T cell receptor beta chains below was sequenced from the same sample in a study of early T cells in non-severe SARS-CoV-2 infection. A single record per CDR3 protein comes from TCRdb applying MiXCR to the 5' RACE reads. The sample holds roughly 80,000 distinct CDR3 sequences, over 5% seen once. Sequencing input: whole blood. The receptors were sampled from an adult who was a healthcare worker with PCR-confirmed SARS-CoV-2 infection or an uninfected control (not recorded which).

The sample holds many counts of this clonotype. V is TRBV29-1 and J is TRBJ2-1; D not certain. Germline CDR1 and CDR2: SQVTM and ANQGSEA. Between the trimmed V and J ends, which lost 8 bases and 9 bases, there was a span of 20 bases. There are 13 residues in the CDR3. The CDR3 nucleotides are TGCAGCCCAACCCCCCCAGAAGGTCGTGAGCAGTTCTTC. Translated, it gives CSPTPPEGREQFF.

This clonotype has a count of ten or more. The CDR3 sequence: CSASGRYPLSNEQFF. The CDR3 DNA follows: TGCAGTGCTAGCGGGAGGTATCCTTTGAGCAATGAGCAGTTCTTC. The chain carries TRBV20-1 and TRBJ2-1; 7 positions match TRBD2. Losses at the gene ends were 3 bases for V and 6 bases for J; bases not matched to a gene: 11. The CDR3 loop spans 15 amino acids. Germline V gene lookup returns CDR1 DFQATT and CDR2 SNEGSKA (reference sequence).

This clonotype appeared many times. The chain recombines TRBV29-1 with TRBJ2-5; perhaps TRBD2 as D (6 bases). The CDR3 has 12 amino acids. The germline gives CDR1 SQVTM, CDR2 ANQGSEA. The V end lost 4 bases, the J end lost 6 bases, and 12 bases lay between the germline ends. The CDR3 is CSVVGEVKTQYF. The CDR3 DNA is TGCAGCGTTGTTGGGGAGGTGAAGACCCAGTACTTC.

This clonotype was recorded many times. The chain recombines TRBV19 with TRBJ2-2, with D unresolved. The germline CDR1 and CDR2 sequences are LNHDA and SQIVND (reference sequence). The CDR3 has 14 residues. Trimming stripped 6 bases from V and 8 bases from J, with 16 bases between. CDR3 sequence reads: CASRWTDNLGELFF. DNA for the CDR3: TGTGCCAGTAGATGGACCGACAATCTAGGGGAGCTGTTTTTT.

The sample holds many counts of this clonotype. J is TRBJ1-2 and V is TRBV3-1; D not certain. The CDR3 spans 14 residues. Germline CDR1 and CDR2: LGHDT and YNNKEL (reference sequence). V lost 4 bases, J lost 2 bases, and 11 bases lay in between. As DNA, the CDR3 is TGTGCCAGCAGCCTGAGCAACAGAAACTATGGCTACACCTTC. Its protein product is CASSLSNRNYGYTF.

The chain is built from TRBV11-2 and TRBJ1-2; 11 nucleotides match TRBD1. Germline V lookup: CDR1 SGHAT, CDR2 FQNNGV. The CDR3 runs 17 residues. V gave up 4 bases and J gave up 4 bases; unmatched junction bases: 11. CDR3 residues: CASSSPPPGQGGYGYTF. DNA for the CDR3: TGTGCCAGCAGCTCCCCCCCTCCGGGACAGGGGGGCTATGGCTACACCTTC.

The rearrangement joins TRBV3-1 to TRBJ1-2; weak D call: TRBD1 (5 bases). Between the trimmed V and J ends, which lost 5 bases and 8 bases, there was a span of 18 bases. CDR3 size: 14 residues. Germline lookup yields CDR1 LGHDT and CDR2 YNNKEL (reference sequence). CDR3 in amino acids: CASSSGDGSAGYTF. The CDR3 coding sequence is TGTGCCAGCAGCTCCGGGGACGGATCTGCCGGCTACACCTTC. The full variable domain, its missing parts supplied by reference TRBV3-1 and TRBJ1-2, is DTAVSQTPKYLVTQMGNDKSIKCEQNLGHDTMYWYKQDSKKFLKIMFSYNNKELIINETVPNRFSPKSPDKAHLNLHINSLELGDSAVYFCASSSGDGSAGYTFGSGTRLTVV.

This clonotype was recorded a few times. The gene calls are TRBV18 and TRBJ1-1; D may be TRBD1 (6 bases). Trimming took off 8 bases at V and 6 bases at J, with 13 bases between the two ends. The CDR3 sequence is 12 residues long. Germline values: CDR1 KGHSH, CDR2 LQKENI. The CDR3 DNA reads TGTGCCAGCGCCGGACAGTACCCTGAAGCTTTCTTT. Translation: CASAGQYPEAFF.

This clonotype occurred many times. The chain is built from TRBV28 and TRBJ2-1; D perhaps matches TRBD2 (5 bases). The CDR3 is 13 residues long. Germline CDR1 reads MDHEN; CDR2 reads SYDVKM. V was shortened by 5 bases and J by 6 bases, with 11 bases between the two germline ends. The CDR3 loop is CASSLLAPNEQFF. In DNA form, the CDR3 reads TGTGCCAGCAGTCTCCTAGCCCCCAATGAGCAGTTCTTC.

The table lists this clonotype with a count of one. A much bigger clone sits one base away, suggesting this may be a read error. This chain joins TRBV7-9 and TRBJ1-3; D is uncertain. This CDR3 region has 16 residues. The germline CDR1 and CDR2 sequences are SEHNR and FQNEAQ (reference sequence). V shed 4 bases and J shed 3 bases, with 16 bases lying between them. CDR3: CASSSVAGPYGNTIYF. The CDR3 DNA sequence: TGTGCCAGCAGCTCTGTCGCCGGCCCCTATGGAAACACCATATATTTT.

This clonotype was picked up many times. This rearrangement joins TRBV18 to TRBJ1-1; weak D call: TRBD1 (6 bases). Germline loops: CDR1 KGHSH, CDR2 LQKENI. CDR3 length: 15 residues. Trimming cost V 3 bases and J 1 base, with 12 bases left between them. In nucleotides, the CDR3 is TGTGCCAGCTCACCGGCCGGGACACAGAACACTGAAGCTTTCTTT. Translation gives CASSPAGTQNTEAFF.

The rearrangement uses TRBV7-9 and TRBJ2-1; D gene unclear. Germline lookup yields CDR1 SEHNR and CDR2 FQNEAQ (reference sequence). This CDR3 region has 15 residues. The V and J ends lost 2 bases and 9 bases respectively, with 17 bases between them. The CDR3 sequence is CASSLLGLTGSEQFF. In nucleotides, the CDR3 is TGTGCCAGCAGCTTATTAGGGTTGACGGGTAGTGAGCAGTTCTTC.

The gene calls are TRBV5-6 and TRBJ2-5; D uncertain. The CDR3 runs to 15 residues. Germline V gene lookup returns CDR1 SGHDT and CDR2 YYEEEE. V lost 1 base and J 5 bases, leaving 15 bases between the germline ends. This CDR3 is CASSLWGTAPETQYF. As DNA, the CDR3 is TGTGCCAGCAGCTTGTGGGGTACGGCCCCGGAGACCCAGTACTTC.

This clonotype was picked up a small number of times. The J gene is TRBJ1-2, the V gene TRBV5-1, with D possibly matching TRBD1 (6 bases). V gave up 4 bases and J gave up 4 bases, with 11 bases separating them. Germline-derived CDR1 and CDR2 are SGHRS and YFSETQ. CDR3 length equals 13 residues. In nucleotides, the CDR3 is TGCGCCAGCAGCCCCCCGGACAGCTATGGCTACACCTTC. It encodes CASSPPDSYGYTF.

This clonotype appeared many times. The chain links TRBV5-6 to TRBJ2-3; D is uncertain. Germline lookup yields CDR1 SGHDT and CDR2 YYEEEE. Trimming removed 2 bases from V and 4 bases from J, with 8 bases in between. CDR3 size: 13 residues. CDR3: CASSLSTPDTQYF. The CDR3 bases are TGTGCCAGCAGCTTATCGACTCCAGATACGCAGTATTTT.

The rearrangement links TRBV20-1 to TRBJ1-6; maybe TRBD1 (6 bases). V gave up 0 bases and J gave up 10 bases, with 13 bases separating them. The CDR3 has 14 residues. Germline V gene lookup returns CDR1 DFQATT and CDR2 SNEGSKA (reference sequence). The DNA for the CDR3 is TGCAGTGCTAGAGATGTCGGGGGGCAATCACCCCTCCACTTT. It specifies CSARDVGGQSPLHF.

This clonotype came up many times. The rearrangement uses TRBV20-1 and TRBJ2-7; 8 bases align to TRBD1. V shed 4 bases, J shed 3 bases, and the junction held 11 bases outside the gene matches. The germline CDR1 and CDR2 sequences are DFQATT and SNEGSKA (reference sequence). This CDR3 is built from 15 residues. The CDR3 DNA is TGCAGTGCTACCGCCGCTACAGGGGGAGGCTACGAGCAGTACTTC. It translates to CSATAATGGGYEQYF.